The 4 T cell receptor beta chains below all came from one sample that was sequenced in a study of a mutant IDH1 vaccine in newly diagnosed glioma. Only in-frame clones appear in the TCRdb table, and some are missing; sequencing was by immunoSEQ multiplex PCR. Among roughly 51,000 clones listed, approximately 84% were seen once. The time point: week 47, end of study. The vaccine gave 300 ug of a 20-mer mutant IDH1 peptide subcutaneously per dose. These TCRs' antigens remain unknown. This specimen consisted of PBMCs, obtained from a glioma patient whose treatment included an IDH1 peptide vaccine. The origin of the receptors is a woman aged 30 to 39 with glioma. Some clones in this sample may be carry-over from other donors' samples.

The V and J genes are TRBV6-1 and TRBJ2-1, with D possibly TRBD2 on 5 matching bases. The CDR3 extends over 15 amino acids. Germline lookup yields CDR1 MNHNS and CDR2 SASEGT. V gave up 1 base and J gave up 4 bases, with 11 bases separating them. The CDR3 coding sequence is TGTGCCAGCAGTGAAGGGGTTGAGGGTTACAATGAGCAGTTCTTC. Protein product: CASSEGVEGYNEQFF.

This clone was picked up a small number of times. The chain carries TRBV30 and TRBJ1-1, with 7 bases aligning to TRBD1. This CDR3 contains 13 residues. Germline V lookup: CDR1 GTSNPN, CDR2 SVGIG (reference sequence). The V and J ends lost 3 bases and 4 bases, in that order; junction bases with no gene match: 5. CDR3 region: CAWRSGGITEAFF. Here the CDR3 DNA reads TGTGCCTGGAGATCAGGGGGGATCACTGAAGCTTTCTTT.

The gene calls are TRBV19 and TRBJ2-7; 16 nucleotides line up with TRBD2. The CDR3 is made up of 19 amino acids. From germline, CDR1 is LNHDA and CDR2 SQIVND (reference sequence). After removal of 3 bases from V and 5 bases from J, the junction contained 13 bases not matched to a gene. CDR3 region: CASSIGFGTSGRAGHEQYF. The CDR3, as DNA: TGTGCCAGTAGTATCGGTTTCGGGACTAGCGGGAGGGCGGGTCACGAGCAGTACTTC.

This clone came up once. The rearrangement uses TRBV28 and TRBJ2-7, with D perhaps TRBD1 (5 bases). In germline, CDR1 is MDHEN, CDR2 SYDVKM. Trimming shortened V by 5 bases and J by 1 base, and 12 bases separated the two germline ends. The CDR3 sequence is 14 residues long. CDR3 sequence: CASSPDRGSYEQYF. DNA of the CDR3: TGTGCCAGCAGTCCAGACAGAGGATCCTACGAGCAGTACTTC.